These 19 T cell receptor beta chains were sequenced from one sample in a study of long-term antiretroviral therapy in people with HIV. Survey level was the resolution at which the v3.0 immunoSEQ assay ran. Clones were read by immunoSEQ multiplex PCR, and TCRdb kept only the in-frame ones, dropping some. The sample lists tens of thousands of clones, around nine tenths occurring once. Sequencing used unsorted PBMCs, obtained 0.1 years before starting antiretroviral therapy. All receptors come from a woman aged 45-65 years with HIV.

This sequence joins TRBV19 and TRBJ1-1, with 7 positions matching TRBD1. The CDR3 runs 13 residues. Germline CDR1 reads LNHDA; CDR2 reads SQIVND (reference sequence). The trim removed 7 bases at V and 7 bases at J, leaving 9 bases unmatched. The CDR3 loop reads CASTKRGRIEAFF. In nucleotides, the CDR3 is TGTGCCAGTACCAAGAGGGGGCGTATTGAAGCTTTCTTT.

The V and J genes are TRBV27 and TRBJ2-5, with D maybe TRBD1 (6 bases). Per the germline V gene, CDR1 is MNHEY and CDR2 is SMNVEV (reference sequence). The CDR3 length is 13 residues. The V end lost 3 bases, the J end lost 3 bases, and 8 bases lay between the germline ends. CDR3 sequence: CASSLRTEETQYF. The CDR3 DNA follows: TGTGCCAGCAGTTTGAGGACAGAAGAGACCCAGTACTTC.

The V and J genes are TRBV7-6 and TRBJ2-1; 8 bases line up with TRBD2. The germline V gene encodes CDR1 SGHVS and CDR2 FNYEAQ. Losses at the gene ends were 5 bases for V and 7 bases for J; bases not matched to a gene: 13. This CDR3 is 16 amino acids long. CDR3 protein: CASSPRIAGGGNEQFF. CDR3 DNA sequence: TGTGCCAGCAGCCCTAGGATTGCGGGGGGCGGGAATGAGCAGTTCTTC. The whole variable domain, remainder taken from reference TRBV7-6 and TRBJ2-1, is GAGVSQSPRYKVTKRGQDVALRCDPISGHVSLYWYRQALGQGPEFLTYFNYEAQQDKSGLPNDRFSAERPEGSISTLTIQRTEQRDSAMYRCASSPRIAGGGNEQFFGPGTRLTVL.

The rearrangement uses TRBV2 and TRBJ1-1; no clear D. Germline V CDR1 and CDR2: SNHLY, FYNNEI. The CDR3 is 13 amino acids. V lost 4 bases, J lost 0 bases, and 6 bases lay in between. This chain's CDR3 is CASSARMNTEAFF. The CDR3 DNA sequence: TGTGCCAGCAGTGCCCGAATGAACACTGAAGCTTTCTTT.

The V call is TRBV7-2, the J call TRBJ2-5; no firm D call. Germline V lookup: CDR1 SGHTA, CDR2 FQGNSA. The V end was cut by 1 base, the J end by 5 bases, with 8 bases between. CDR3 length: 13 residues. The CDR3 region is CASSLGFRETQYF. The CDR3 bases are TGTGCCAGCAGCTTAGGGTTCCGTGAGACCCAGTACTTC. Looking up the rest from reference TRBV7-2 and TRBJ2-5 gives the full variable domain: GAGVSQSPSNKVTEKGKDVELRCDPISGHTALYWYRQSLGQGLEFLIYFQGNSAPDKSGLPSDRFSAERTGGSVSTLTIQRTQQEDSAVYLCASSLGFRETQYFGPGTRLLVL.

This chain joins TRBV11-2 and TRBJ2-1; D perhaps matches TRBD2 (6 bases). The V end was cut by 0 bases, the J end by 5 bases, with 20 bases between. Germline CDR1 and CDR2: SGHAT and FQNNGV. The CDR3 runs to 18 residues. The CDR3 is CASSLDSFSGGADNEQFF. CDR3 coding DNA: TGTGCCAGCAGCTTAGACAGTTTCTCTGGCGGGGCGGACAATGAGCAGTTCTTC. Supplemented by reference TRBV11-2 and TRBJ2-1, the full variable domain reads EAGVAQSPRYKIIEKRQSVAFWCNPISGHATLYWYQQILGQGPKLLIQFQNNGVVDDSQLPKDRFSAERLKGVDSTLKIQPAKLEDSAVYLCASSLDSFSGGADNEQFFGPGTRLTVL.

J is TRBJ2-3 and V is TRBV29-1; D is unresolved. Germline V gives CDR1 SQVTM, CDR2 ANQGSEA. The V end was cut by 2 bases, the J end by 4 bases, with 4 bases between. The CDR3 length is 11 residues. CDR3 DNA sequence: TGCAGCGTTGAACCGTCAGATACGCAGTATTTT. Protein sequence: CSVEPSDTQYF.

The chain is built from TRBV9 and TRBJ1-4, with D possibly being TRBD1 (6 bases). The V end lost 0 bases, the J end lost 4 bases, and 22 bases lay between the germline ends. Per germline, CDR1 SGDLS and CDR2 YYNGEE. This CDR3 has 19 amino acids. The CDR3 region is CASSVGVGGGGGGNEKLFF. CDR3 coding DNA: TGTGCCAGCAGCGTAGGAGTTGGTGGGGGCGGAGGTGGTAATGAAAAACTGTTTTTT. The complete variable domain, with remaining parts taken from reference TRBV9 and TRBJ1-4, reads DSGVTQTPKHLITATGQRVTLRCSPRSGDLSVYWYQQSLDQGLQFLIQYYNGEERAKGNILERFSAQQFPDLHSELNLSSLELGDSALYFCASSVGVGGGGGGNEKLFFGSGTQLSVL.

The CDR3 protein is CASSLTLGEQYF. In DNA form, the CDR3 reads TGTGCCAGCAGTTTGACCCTGGGCGAGCAGTACTTC. This chain uses TRBV27 with TRBJ2-7; D remains ambiguous. V was pared by 3 bases and J by 6 bases, with 9 bases between. The CDR3 sequence is 12 residues long. From germline, CDR1 is MNHEY and CDR2 SMNVEV (reference sequence).

This chain joins TRBV4-1 and TRBJ2-5; maybe TRBD2 (6 bases). The CDR3 runs to 13 residues. Trimming removed 4 bases from V and 4 bases from J, with 10 bases in between. In germline, CDR1 is MGHRA, CDR2 YSYEKL. The CDR3 here is CASSLARGETQYF. The CDR3 DNA sequence: TGCGCCAGCAGCCTAGCGCGGGGAGAGACCCAGTACTTC.

The rearrangement joins TRBV10-2 to TRBJ1-5, with unresolved D. Per germline, CDR1 WSHSY and CDR2 SAAADI. The CDR3 is made up of 11 amino acids. Trimming stripped 9 bases from V and 5 bases from J, with 8 bases between. The CDR3 bases are TGCGCCAGTGGGGTCGATCAGCCCCAGCATTTT. Translated: CASGVDQPQHF.

This rearrangement joins TRBV6-5 to TRBJ1-1, with D perhaps TRBD1 (6 bases). This CDR3 is 12 amino acids long. Deletions cut 7 bases from V and 7 bases from J, with 13 bases between. Germline loops: CDR1 MNHEY, CDR2 SVGAGI. CDR3 DNA sequence: TGTGCCAGCAATAACAGGGTCGGTGAAGCTTTCTTT. It codes for CASNNRVGEAFF.

The rearrangement joins TRBV5-1 to TRBJ1-2; 8 bases agree with TRBD1. CDR1 SGHRS and CDR2 YFSETQ come from the germline V gene. The CDR3 has 14 amino acids. Trimming removed 5 bases from V and 6 bases from J; junction bases left unmatched: 9. CDR3 sequence: CASSQQGQGDGYTF. The CDR3 coding sequence is TGCGCCAGCAGTCAGCAAGGACAGGGCGATGGCTACACCTTC.

The chain uses TRBV27 and TRBJ1-2, with TRBD1 as a possible D gene (5 bases). This CDR3 contains 13 residues. Trimming took off 5 bases at V and 4 bases at J, with 11 bases between the two ends. Germline lookup yields CDR1 MNHEY and CDR2 SMNVEV (reference sequence). The CDR3 DNA reads as TGTGCCAGCAGTCTAACGGGACTCTATGGCTACACCTTC. It codes for CASSLTGLYGYTF.

The chain combines TRBV7-8 with TRBJ1-1; D may be TRBD1 (5 bases). The CDR3 length is 13 residues. V was clipped by 1 base and J by 5 bases, with 8 bases between them. CDR1 is SGHVS and CDR2 is FQNEAQ in the germline V gene. CDR3 coding DNA: TGTGCCAGCAGCTTAGGGGGGGGAACTGAAGCTTTCTTT. Its translation is CASSLGGGTEAFF.

V usage is TRBV7-2 and J usage is TRBJ1-2; D gene ambiguous. The CDR3 extends over 14 amino acids. CDR1 is SGHTA and CDR2 is FQGNSA in the germline V gene. Trimming took 3 bases from V and 3 from J, leaving 11 bases between them. CDR3 residues: CASSFEVWDYGYTF. The CDR3 DNA is TGTGCCAGCAGCTTTGAGGTATGGGACTATGGCTACACCTTC.

V is TRBV11-2 and J is TRBJ1-4; tentative D call: TRBD1 (5 bases). The length of the CDR3 is 15 residues. V shed 1 base and J shed 5 bases, with 11 bases lying between them. Germline CDR1 and CDR2: SGHAT and FQNNGV. CDR3 region: CASSLGAGGNEKLFF. DNA of the CDR3: TGTGCCAGCAGCTTAGGGGCGGGGGGGAATGAAAAACTGTTTTTT. Complete variable domain (other parts from reference TRBV11-2 and TRBJ1-4): EAGVAQSPRYKIIEKRQSVAFWCNPISGHATLYWYQQILGQGPKLLIQFQNNGVVDDSQLPKDRFSAERLKGVDSTLKIQPAKLEDSAVYLCASSLGAGGNEKLFFGSGTQLSVL.

With respect to this clone: A far larger clone is one base from this, pointing to a likely read error. The V and J genes are TRBV4-2 and TRBJ1-5, with D possibly matching TRBD1 (5 bases). Germline CDR1 LGHNA, CDR2 YNFKEQ. The CDR3 has 15 amino acids. V lost 0 bases and J lost 6, with 12 bases in between. The CDR3 sequence is CASSQDTQGGQPQHF. CDR3 in DNA: TGTGCCAGCAGCCAAGATACCCAGGGAGGTCAGCCCCAGCATTTT.

The rearrangement links TRBV19 to TRBJ2-1; maybe TRBD2 (5 bases). V was clipped by 4 bases and J by 7 bases, with 14 bases between them. The germline V gene encodes CDR1 LNHDA and CDR2 SQIVND (reference sequence). This CDR3 has 14 residues. This chain's CDR3 is CASSTGLPPNEQFF. DNA of the CDR3: TGTGCCAGTAGTACCGGACTGCCTCCGAATGAGCAGTTCTTC.